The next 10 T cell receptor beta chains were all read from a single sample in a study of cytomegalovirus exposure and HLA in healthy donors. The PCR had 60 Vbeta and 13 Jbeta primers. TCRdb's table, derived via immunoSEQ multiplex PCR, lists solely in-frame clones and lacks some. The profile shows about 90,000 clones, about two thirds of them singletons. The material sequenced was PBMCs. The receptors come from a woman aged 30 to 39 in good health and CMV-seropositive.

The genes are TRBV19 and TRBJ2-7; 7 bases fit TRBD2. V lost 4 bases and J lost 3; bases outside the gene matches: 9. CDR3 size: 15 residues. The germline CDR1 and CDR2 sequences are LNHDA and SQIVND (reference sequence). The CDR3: CASSTHEAGDYEQYF. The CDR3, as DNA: TGTGCCAGTAGTACCCACGAGGCGGGGGACTACGAGCAGTACTTC.

The chain's CDR3 is CASRESEQFF. For the CDR3, the DNA is TGCGCCAGCCGGGAGAGTGAGCAGTTCTTC. The chain recombines TRBV10-1 with TRBJ2-1, with a weak D call TRBD2 (6 bases). Trimming cost V 8 bases and J 9 bases, with 8 bases left between them. The CDR3 is 10 amino acids. The germline CDR1 and CDR2 sequences are WNHNN and SYGVQD (reference sequence).

CDR3 sequence reads: CASSANTPGQGYGYTF. The CDR3 nucleotides are TGTGCCAGCAGCGCAAACACACCGGGACAGGGGTATGGCTACACCTTC. V usage is TRBV9 and J usage is TRBJ1-2; 10 nucleotides agree with TRBD1. The germline V gene encodes CDR1 SGDLS and CDR2 YYNGEE. The CDR3 runs 16 residues. With 3 bases clipped from V and 5 bases from J, the junction kept 10 bases outside the gene matches.

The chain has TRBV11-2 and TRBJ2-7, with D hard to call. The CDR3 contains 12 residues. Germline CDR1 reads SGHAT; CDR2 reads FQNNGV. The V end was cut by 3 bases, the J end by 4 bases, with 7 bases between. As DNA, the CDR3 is TGTGCCAGCAGCTTCCGAGAATACGAGCAGTACTTC. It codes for CASSFREYEQYF.

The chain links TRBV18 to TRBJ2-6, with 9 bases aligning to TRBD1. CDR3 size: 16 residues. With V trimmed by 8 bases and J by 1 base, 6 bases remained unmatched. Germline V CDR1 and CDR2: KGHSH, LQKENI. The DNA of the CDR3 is TGTGCCAGCCATGGACAGGGGTTATCTGGGGCCAACGTCCTGACTTTC. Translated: CASHGQGLSGANVLTF.

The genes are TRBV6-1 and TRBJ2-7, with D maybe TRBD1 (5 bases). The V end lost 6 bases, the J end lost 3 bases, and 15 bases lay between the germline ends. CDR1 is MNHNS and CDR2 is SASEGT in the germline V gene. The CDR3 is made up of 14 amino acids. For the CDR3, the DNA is TGTGCCAGCAGCCTCCTTAAAGGGGTCTACGAGCAGTACTTC. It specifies CASSLLKGVYEQYF.

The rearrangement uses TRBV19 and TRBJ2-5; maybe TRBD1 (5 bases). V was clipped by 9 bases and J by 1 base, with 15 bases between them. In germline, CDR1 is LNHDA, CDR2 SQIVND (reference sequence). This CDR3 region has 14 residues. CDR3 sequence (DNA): TGTGCCAGCCGAAAGACAGTCCTCCAAGAGACCCAGTACTTC. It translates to CASRKTVLQETQYF.

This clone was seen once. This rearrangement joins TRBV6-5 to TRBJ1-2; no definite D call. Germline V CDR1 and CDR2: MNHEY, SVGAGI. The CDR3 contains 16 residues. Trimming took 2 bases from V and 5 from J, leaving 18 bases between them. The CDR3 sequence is CASSYAASGRTYGYTF. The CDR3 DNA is TGTGCCAGCAGTTACGCCGCCTCAGGACGGACTTATGGCTACACCTTC.

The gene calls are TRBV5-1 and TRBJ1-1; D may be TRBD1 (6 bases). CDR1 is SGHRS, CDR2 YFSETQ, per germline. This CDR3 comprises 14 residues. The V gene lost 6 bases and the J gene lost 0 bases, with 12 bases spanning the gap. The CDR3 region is CASNFDRMNTEAFF. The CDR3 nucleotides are TGCGCCAGCAACTTCGACAGGATGAACACTGAAGCTTTCTTT. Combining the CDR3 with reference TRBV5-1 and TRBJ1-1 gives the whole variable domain KAGVTQTPRYLIKTRGQQVTLSCSPISGHRSVSWYQQTPGQGLQFLFEYFSETQRNKGNFPGRFSGRQFSNSRSEMNVSTLELGDSALYLCASNFDRMNTEAFFGQGTRLTVV.

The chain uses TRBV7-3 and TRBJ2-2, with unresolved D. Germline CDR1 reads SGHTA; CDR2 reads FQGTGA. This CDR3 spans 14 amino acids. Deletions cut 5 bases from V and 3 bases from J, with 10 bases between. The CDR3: CASSPTTYTGELFF. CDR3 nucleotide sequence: TGTGCCAGCAGCCCCACAACATACACCGGGGAGCTGTTTTTT.